A single sample is the source of the 7 T cell receptor beta chains below, sequenced in a study of identifying expanded T cells in peripheral blood. TCRdb's copy holds only in-frame clones and misses some; the assay was immunoSEQ multiplex PCR. This table has about 82,000 clones, approximately 90% appearing once. The sequenced material came from blood. These receptors were collected from a person aged 18 to 75 in good health.

This chain links TRBV6-6 with TRBJ1-5, with D uncertain. This CDR3 is 13 amino acids long. Trimming removed 0 bases at V and 7 bases at J, with 7 bases between. CDR1 is MNHNY, CDR2 SVGAGI, per germline (reference sequence). The CDR3, as DNA: TGTGCCAGCAGTTACTCGAGTTGGCAGCCCCAGCATTTT. The encoded protein is CASSYSSWQPQHF.

CDR3 in amino acids: CASGRATGNTGELFF. DNA of the CDR3: TGTGCTAGTGGTCGCGCGACAGGGAACACCGGGGAGCTGTTTTTT. The chain couples TRBV12-5 to TRBJ2-2, with D possibly matching TRBD1 (6 bases). Germline CDR1 and CDR2: LGHNT and FRNRAP. V was clipped by 5 bases and J by 1 base, with 11 bases between them. CDR3 length equals 15 residues.

The chain employs TRBV27 and TRBJ2-7; 11 nucleotides match TRBD1. Germline V gene lookup returns CDR1 MNHEY and CDR2 SMNVEV (reference sequence). The CDR3 covers 18 residues. The V gene end was trimmed by 8 bases and the J gene end by 0 bases; junction bases not matched to a gene: 15. The CDR3: CASEPPLTGQGDSYEQYF. DNA of the CDR3: TGTGCCAGCGAGCCCCCATTGACGGGACAGGGGGACTCCTACGAGCAGTACTTC.

The chain carries TRBV4-1 and TRBJ1-3; D gene ambiguous. This CDR3 has 15 residues. The germline V and J ends were trimmed by 2 bases and 0 bases, with 8 bases remaining between them. The germline gives CDR1 MGHRA, CDR2 YSYEKL. CDR3 bases: TGCGCCAGCAGCCAAACTCACCGCTCTGGAAACACCATATATTTT. Translated, it gives CASSQTHRSGNTIYF.

V usage is TRBV18 and J usage is TRBJ2-3, with D maybe TRBD2 (6 bases). Trimming removed 3 bases at V and 0 bases at J, with 16 bases between. The CDR3 covers 17 residues. Per the germline V gene, CDR1 is KGHSH and CDR2 is LQKENI. CDR3 sequence reads: CASSPVGGGYSTDTQYF. The CDR3 nucleotides read TGTGCCAGCTCACCGGTTGGTGGGGGGTATAGCACAGATACGCAGTATTTT. The full variable domain, rest sourced from reference TRBV18 and TRBJ2-3, is NAGVMQNPRHLVRRRGQEARLRCSPMKGHSHVYWYRQLPEEGLKFMVYLQKENIIDESGMPKERFSAEFPKEGPSILRIQQVVRGDSAAYFCASSPVGGGYSTDTQYFGPGTRLTVL.

The CDR3 DNA is TGTGCCAGCAGCTTAATATCGGGTGTCTCCTACAATGAGCAGTTCTTC. Amino acids: CASSLISGVSYNEQFF. The chain carries TRBV7-6 and TRBJ2-1; D remains ambiguous. The germline V gene encodes CDR1 SGHVS and CDR2 FNYEAQ. There are 16 residues in the CDR3. The ends were cut back, 2 bases at V and 0 bases at J, with 11 bases in the middle.

The chain has TRBV19 and TRBJ1-5; D uncertain. Germline V lookup: CDR1 LNHDA, CDR2 SQIVND (reference sequence). V was clipped by 3 bases and J by 3 bases, with 12 bases between them. The CDR3 length is 15 residues. The CDR3 coding sequence is TGTGCCAGTAGTATCACGGCCGCGAACAATCAGCCCCAGCATTTT. Encoded protein: CASSITAANNQPQHF.